These 4 T cell receptor beta chains originate from one sample sequenced in a study of blood T cell repertoires in COVID-19. Using immunoSEQ multiplex PCR, the repertoire was profiled, and TCRdb retains in-frame clones only, with some absent. The sample includes 200,000 to 250,000 clones, about 90% of them seen just once. Sequencing input: peripheral blood. Source of these receptors: a man aged 25 to 45 with acute or convalescent COVID-19.

CDR3 loop: CASSQRTLSGNTIYF. The DNA for the CDR3 is TGTGCCAGCAGCCAGAGGACACTTTCTGGAAACACCATATATTTT. V and J are TRBV3-1 (or the pseudogene TRBV3-2) and TRBJ1-3; the D gene is possibly TRBD1 (5 bases). V shed 3 bases and J shed 1 base, with 10 bases lying between them. The CDR3 has 15 residues. Germline CDR1 is LGHDT and CDR2 is YNNKEL (reference sequence).

In this sample, this clone turned up once. This chain uses TRBV29-1 with TRBJ2-5; 10 nucleotides agree with TRBD1. The junction had 12 bases not matched to a gene; V was cut back by 6 bases and J by 5 bases. The CDR3 is 15 residues long. CDR1 and CDR2 from the germline V gene are SQVTM and ANQGSEA. This CDR3 reads CSVSTRQGAGETQYF. In DNA form, the CDR3 reads TGCAGCGTATCGACAAGACAGGGGGCAGGGGAGACCCAGTACTTC.

The CDR3 spells CASTKAGGLKETQYF. CDR3 coding DNA: TGTGCCAGCACCAAAGCGGGGGGGCTTAAAGAGACCCAGTACTTC. The J gene is TRBJ2-5, the V gene TRBV9, with 10 bases aligning to TRBD2. CDR1 is SGDLS and CDR2 is YYNGEE in the germline V gene. V lost 6 bases, J lost 3 bases, and 8 bases stayed unmatched. The CDR3 has 15 amino acids.

The chain is built from TRBV5-1 and TRBJ1-3, with a weak D call TRBD1 (5 bases). This CDR3 is built from 15 residues. In germline, CDR1 is SGHRS, CDR2 YFSETQ. V shed 0 bases and J shed 2 bases, with 9 bases lying between them. The CDR3 reads CASSLEGGAGNTIYF. In DNA, the CDR3 is TGCGCCAGCAGCTTGGAGGGAGGGGCTGGAAACACCATATATTTT.